This T cell receptor (beta chain) was retrieved from a study of T-cell reconstitution after alpha-beta-depleted transplantation in children. In its sample, this clonotype was seen once. A much larger clone lies a single base off, so this may be a read error. The CDR3 has 15 amino acids. In germline, CDR1 is SGHDT, CDR2 YYEEEE. Trimming removed 3 bases from V and 4 bases from J; junction bases left unmatched: 8. The library targeted TCRbeta and was prepared with unique molecular identifiers. MiXCR was run by TCRdb on the PCR reads, yielding one entry per CDR3 protein. Of about 690,000 distinct CDR3 sequences listed, 16% are singletons.

This sample comprised PBMCs from the stem cell graft donor, obtained from the stem cell graft. This receptor was obtained from a human donor who donated a stem cell graft to a child with acute myeloid leukemia. The gene calls are TRBV5-6 and TRBJ1-2; 8 bases are shared with TRBD1. The DNA for the CDR3 is TGTGCCAGCAGCTCAACGGGACAGGCGCCCTATGGCTACACCTTC. Protein product: CASSSTGQAPYGYTF.